This TCR beta chain stems from a study of blood T cell repertoires in COVID-19. Study information: Some COVID-19 samples were acute and others convalescent; all came from the United States, Italy and Spain. The analysed material was cDNA or gDNA that came from T cells, B-cell-depleted T cells, or PBMCs.

Per the germline V gene, CDR1 is LNHNV and CDR2 is YYDKDF (reference sequence). The CDR3 consists of 16 residues. V lost 0 bases and J 4 bases, leaving 16 bases between the germline ends. How the authors handled the data: Amplification from reference gene primers served as the basis for estimated nucleated cell counts. Sequencing was performed with immunoSEQ multiplex PCR; in TCRdb, only in-frame clones are kept and a portion is missing. V and J calls and clone size are given by that table; D and trimming were obtained from the DNA. The sample has 180,000 or so clones, around 80% seen once. The sequence came from a woman aged 70-85 years with acute or convalescent COVID-19. What was sequenced was peripheral blood. V is TRBV15 and J is TRBJ2-7, with D perhaps TRBD1 (7 bases). In DNA, the CDR3 is TGTGCCACCAGCAGAGATCGCGGGACAGCCCGGTACGAGCAGTACTTC. Translated, it gives CATSRDRGTARYEQYF. The full variable domain, its missing parts supplied by reference TRBV15 and TRBJ2-7, is DAMVIQNPRYQVTQFGKPVTLSCSQTLNHNVMYWYQQKSSQAPKLLFHYYDKDFNNEADTPDNFQSRRPNTSFCFLDIRSPGLGDTAMYLCATSRDRGTARYEQYFGPGTRLTVT.